These 10 T cell receptor beta chains share one sample of origin, sequenced in a study of blood T cell repertoires in COVID-19. Generated by immunoSEQ multiplex PCR, the TCRdb table keeps only in-frame clones and is missing some. The table has about 75,000 clones, 85% to 90% seen once. The sequenced sample was peripheral blood. These receptors were taken from a human donor in a cohort sampled during active COVID-19.

The gene calls are TRBV19 and TRBJ1-1; a weak D match, TRBD1 (6 bases). Germline CDR1 is LNHDA and CDR2 is SQIVND (reference sequence). V was trimmed by 8 bases and J by 1 base, leaving 14 bases between them. The CDR3 runs 14 residues. The CDR3 DNA reads as TGTGCCAGTGCGCCGGGACACAGGAACACTGAAGCTTTCTTT. Encoded protein: CASAPGHRNTEAFF.

The chain has TRBV7-9 and TRBJ1-2; 8 bases agree with TRBD1. Trimming took 5 bases from V and 5 from J; bases not matched to a gene: 16. This CDR3 has 17 residues. Germline CDR1 SEHNR, CDR2 FQNEAQ (reference sequence). This chain's CDR3 is CASSLANLRQGAYGYTF. CDR3 in DNA: TGTGCCAGCAGCCTCGCAAACTTGAGGCAGGGGGCTTATGGCTACACCTTC.

V and J are TRBV9 and TRBJ1-1; D might be TRBD1 (5 bases). V was pared by 0 bases and J by 11 bases, with 17 bases between. Germline CDR1 reads SGDLS; CDR2 reads YYNGEE. The CDR3 length is 14 residues. The CDR3 region has the DNA TGTGCCAGCAGCGTAGGCGACGCCCCAAAGGGGGCTTTCTTT. Translation gives CASSVGDAPKGAFF. The whole variable domain, filled in from reference TRBV9 and TRBJ1-1, reads DSGVTQTPKHLITATGQRVTLRCSPRSGDLSVYWYQQSLDQGLQFLIQYYNGEERAKGNILERFSAQQFPDLHSELNLSSLELGDSALYFCASSVGDAPKGAFFGQGTRLTVV.

The chain employs TRBV5-5 and TRBJ1-4; 8 positions match TRBD1. The CDR3 loop spans 15 amino acids. The trim removed 3 bases at V and 6 bases at J, leaving 7 bases unmatched. Germline loops: CDR1 SGHKS, CDR2 YYEKEE (reference sequence). The CDR3 nucleotides are TGTGCCAGCAGCTCTACCGGGACAGGCTATGAAAAACTGTTTTTT. Encoded protein: CASSSTGTGYEKLFF. Full variable domain (missing parts from reference TRBV5-5 and TRBJ1-4): DAGVTQSPTHLIKTRGQQVTLRCSPISGHKSVSWYQQVLGQGPQFIFQYYEKEERGRGNFPDRFSARQFPNYSSELNVNALLLGDSALYLCASSSTGTGYEKLFFGSGTQLSVL.

This chain connects TRBV30 to TRBJ1-2, with 8 bases lining up with TRBD1. The CDR3 totals 16 residues. V lost 5 bases, J lost 3 bases, and 14 bases stayed unmatched. In germline, CDR1 is GTSNPN, CDR2 SVGIG (reference sequence). The CDR3 DNA reads as TGTGCCTGGGGATGTACCCGACAGGGGCTGGACTATGGCTACACCTTC. Residues: CAWGCTRQGLDYGYTF.

The chain recombines TRBV11-3 with TRBJ2-5; D may be TRBD2 (6 bases). This CDR3 has 18 residues. Between the trimmed V and J ends, which lost 1 base and 2 bases, there was a span of 20 bases. CDR1 is SGHNT and CDR2 is YENEEA in the germline V gene. CDR3 region: CASSLGGGGTGTQETQYF. As DNA, the CDR3 is TGTGCCAGCAGCTTAGGTGGTGGCGGGACCGGTACTCAAGAGACCCAGTACTTC.

The gene calls are TRBV5-1 and TRBJ2-7; possible D gene TRBD1, 6 bases. Trimming took 4 bases from V and 0 from J, leaving 14 bases between them. This CDR3 comprises 15 residues. CDR1 is SGHRS, CDR2 YFSETQ, per germline. Here the CDR3 reads CASSALQGSSYEQYF. For the CDR3, the DNA is TGCGCCAGCAGCGCCCTTCAGGGGAGCTCCTACGAGCAGTACTTC.

This clone has more than one count but fewer than ten. The chain links TRBV12-3 or TRBV12-4 to TRBJ2-3, with D perhaps matching TRBD1 (6 bases). The CDR3 totals 13 residues. With 7 bases removed from V and 4 bases from J, the gap between germline ends came to 12 bases. This chain's CDR3 is CASTQGSSDTQYF. The CDR3 DNA reads as TGTGCCAGCACTCAGGGGAGTTCAGATACGCAGTATTTT.

The chain joins TRBV29-1 to TRBJ2-1, with D maybe TRBD2 (5 bases). Germline values: CDR1 SQVTM, CDR2 ANQGSEA. This CDR3 contains 15 residues. Deletions cut 1 base from V and 9 bases from J, with 19 bases between. CDR3 residues: CSVEAGVVRRIEQFF. The CDR3 region has the DNA TGCAGCGTTGAAGCTGGGGTTGTGCGGAGGATTGAGCAGTTCTTC.

This chain links TRBV4-1 with TRBJ2-5; 8 nucleotides line up with TRBD1. The CDR3 is made up of 13 amino acids. Germline-derived CDR1 and CDR2 are MGHRA and YSYEKL. The junction had 1 base not matched to a gene; V was cut back by 2 bases and J by 5 bases. CDR3 DNA: TGCGCCAGCAGCCAAACAGGGGGGGAGACCCAGTACTTC. Protein: CASSQTGGETQYF.